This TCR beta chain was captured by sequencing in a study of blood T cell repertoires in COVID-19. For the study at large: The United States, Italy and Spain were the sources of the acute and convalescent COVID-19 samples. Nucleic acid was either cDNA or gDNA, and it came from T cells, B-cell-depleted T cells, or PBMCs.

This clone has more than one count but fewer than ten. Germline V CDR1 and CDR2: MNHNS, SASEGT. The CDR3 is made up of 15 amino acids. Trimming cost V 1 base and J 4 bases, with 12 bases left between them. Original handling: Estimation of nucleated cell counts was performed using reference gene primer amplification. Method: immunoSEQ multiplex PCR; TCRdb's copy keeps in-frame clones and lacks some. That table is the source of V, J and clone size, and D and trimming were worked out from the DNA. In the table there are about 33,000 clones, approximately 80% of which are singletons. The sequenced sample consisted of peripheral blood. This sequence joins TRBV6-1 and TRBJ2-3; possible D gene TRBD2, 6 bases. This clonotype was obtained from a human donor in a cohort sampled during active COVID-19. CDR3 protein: CASSEELRGADTQYF. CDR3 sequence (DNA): TGTGCCAGCAGTGAAGAGTTGCGGGGAGCAGATACGCAGTATTTT.